Sequencing of this T cell receptor (beta chain) was carried out in a study of chemoradiotherapy in HPV16-positive cancers. Study-level points and caveats: Non-HPV-specific T cells did not expand in tumors during treatment, whereas candidate HPV-specific clones and E7-related motifs did. Better recurrence-free survival went with HPV-responsive T-cell expansion in HPV16-positive patients.

Points on this clone: The antigen remains unidentified.

Repeated repertoire sampling spanned the course of chemoradiotherapy. Germline CDR1 LGHNA, CDR2 YNFKEQ. The CDR3 length is 14 residues. The ends were cut back, 1 base at V and 14 bases at J, with 15 bases in the middle. Libraries were prepared by immunoSEQ multiplex PCR; TCRdb keeps only in-frame clonotypes and omits some of them. The data show approximately 12,000 clones, 70% to 90% seen once. This sequence was found in a human donor with HPV-associated anogenital cancer. The chain carries TRBV4-2 and TRBJ1-6; D unresolved. Sample: blood, taken from a patient who underwent chemoradiotherapy. As DNA, the CDR3 is TGTGCCAGCAGCCAAGGGCAGACCAGTGAAGCCCTCCACTTT. Its translation: CASSQGQTSEALHF.